The 5 T cell receptor beta chains presented below share a single source sample, sequenced in a study of Ad26.COV2.S vaccination and SARS-CoV-2 variants. Treatment noted: over 15 received Ad26.COV2.S at low or high dose, single or two shots; roughly five received placebo; per-sample allocation not given. Samples were taken on day 63 after the first vaccine or placebo injection. Produced via immunoSEQ multiplex PCR; TCRdb's table is partial and in-frame only. The repertoire holds just over 350,000 clones, with more than 75% as singletons. The material was peripheral blood, obtained in a trial of Ad26.COV2.S vaccine versus placebo. These receptors came from a person aged 18-60 years who received the Ad26.COV2.S COVID-19 vaccine or a placebo.

This chain joins TRBV19 and TRBJ1-1; D gene ambiguous. Trimming left V 4 bases short and J 1 base short, with 7 bases between. Germline values: CDR1 LNHDA, CDR2 SQIVND (reference sequence). The CDR3 runs 13 residues. The CDR3 loop reads CASSTGRNTEAFF. In DNA, the CDR3 is TGTGCCAGTAGTACAGGTCGGAACACTGAAGCTTTCTTT.

The chain has TRBV9 and TRBJ1-6; 7 bases map to TRBD1. V was pared by 4 bases and J by 4 bases, with 5 bases of the junction left unmatched. Per the germline V gene, CDR1 is SGDLS and CDR2 is YYNGEE. The CDR3 sequence is 15 residues long. As DNA, the CDR3 is TGTGCCAGCAGCCCCGGGACAGATTATAATTCACCCCTCCACTTT. Encoded protein: CASSPGTDYNSPLHF.

The chain employs TRBV11-2 and TRBJ2-3, with TRBD1 identical over 7 bases. CDR1 and CDR2 (germline): SGHAT, FQNNGV. The length of the CDR3 is 14 residues. The ends lost 0 bases at V and 6 bases at J; junction bases unmatched: 3. The CDR3 bases are TGTGCCAGCAGCTTAGATAAGGGGGCGGATACGCAGTATTTT. Encoded protein: CASSLDKGADTQYF.

This chain joins TRBV27 and TRBJ2-5, with a tentative D call TRBD1 (6 bases). V lost 5 bases, J lost 5 bases, and 15 bases lay in between. CDR1 is MNHEY and CDR2 is SMNVEV in the germline V gene (reference sequence). The CDR3 spans 14 residues. Here the CDR3 reads CASSRTGRRETQYF. The CDR3 region has the DNA TGTGCCAGCAGTCGAACAGGGAGAAGGGAGACCCAGTACTTC.

This clone was picked up many times. The chain joins TRBV6-6 to TRBJ1-4; D is possibly TRBD1 (5 bases). Trimming stripped 7 bases from V and 0 bases from J, with 15 bases between. This CDR3 has 16 amino acids. Germline CDR1 and CDR2: MNHNY and SVGAGI (reference sequence). CDR3 sequence reads: CASNLFGGATNEKLFF. The CDR3 DNA is TGTGCCAGCAACCTCTTTGGGGGTGCAACTAATGAAAAACTGTTTTTT.